This TCR beta chain was sequenced in a study of sequential checkpoint blockade in melanoma. About the study: Randomization was 1:1 between first-line nivolumab→ipilimumab and ipilimumab→nivolumab. Each arm's sequence ended with maintenance nivolumab. DNA from about a hundred pretreatment tumor samples underwent TCRβ immunosequencing.

V was pared by 6 bases and J by 0 bases, with 9 bases between. The CDR3 totals 13 residues. The germline gives CDR1 MNHGY, CDR2 SAAAGT. Generated by immunoSEQ multiplex PCR, the TCRdb table keeps only in-frame clones and is missing some. The repertoire holds several thousand clones, roughly a fifth seen once, with 7.6% in the top ten. Treatment here: randomized to nivolumab then ipilimumab (arm A) or the reverse (arm B). In its sample, this clone was seen a few times. V is TRBV6-8 and J is TRBJ2-7, with a weak D call TRBD2 (6 bases). The clonotype comes from a human donor with melanoma. The material was tumor tissue (inferred from file names), obtained from a patient given nivolumab and ipilimumab in sequence. The DNA for the CDR3 is TGTGCCAGCAGCATGGACTACTCCTACGAGCAGTACTTC. This encodes CASSMDYSYEQYF.